Below are 15 T cell receptor beta chains sequenced from a single sample in a study of shared clonotypes between healthy human individuals. Some clones are missing from TCRdb's copy, which holds only in-frame ones; the method was immunoSEQ multiplex PCR. The sample holds roughly 2,300,000 clones, about nine tenths seen once. Sample: naive CD4+ T cells from PBMCs. Documented subset: CD45RA+ positively selected. These receptor sequences come from a man aged 18 to 35 in good health. Some clones in this sample may be carry-over from other donors' samples.

The rearrangement uses TRBV30 and TRBJ1-6; no definite D call. V was shortened by 2 bases and J by 6 bases, with 23 bases between the two germline ends. The germline V gene has CDR1 GTSNPN and CDR2 SVGIG (reference sequence). This CDR3 is 18 amino acids long. CDR3 sequence reads: CAWSKIGLVREGNSPLHF. As DNA, the CDR3 is TGTGCCTGGAGTAAAATAGGGCTTGTGCGGGAGGGTAATTCACCCCTCCACTTT.

The V call is TRBV6-5, the J call TRBJ2-6; D is undetermined. Trimming left V 6 bases short and J 2 bases short, with 11 bases between. The CDR3 is 15 amino acids. From germline, CDR1 is MNHEY and CDR2 SVGAGI. The chain's CDR3 is CASRPGEAGANVLTF. The CDR3 region has the DNA TGTGCCAGCAGACCCGGAGAGGCTGGGGCCAACGTCCTGACTTTC.

V gene TRBV5-1 combines with J gene TRBJ2-2; 9 bases agree with TRBD1. CDR1 is SGHRS, CDR2 YFSETQ, per germline. Unmatched junction bases numbered 2, after V lost 2 bases and J lost 6 bases. This CDR3 contains 14 residues. The CDR3 reads CASSFGTGPGELFF. Here the CDR3 DNA reads TGCGCCAGCAGCTTTGGGACAGGGCCCGGGGAGCTGTTTTTT.

As DNA, the CDR3 is TGCGCCAGCAGAAATCCGGGGGGATACTATGGCTACACCTTC. It codes for CASRNPGGYYGYTF. The chain is built from TRBV5-1 and TRBJ1-2; D may be TRBD1 (5 bases). The CDR3 spans 14 residues. Per germline, CDR1 SGHRS and CDR2 YFSETQ. V was shortened by 5 bases and J by 3 bases, with 14 bases between the two germline ends.

The chain is built from TRBV29-1 and TRBJ1-1; maybe TRBD1 (5 bases). CDR3 length: 12 amino acids. Germline CDR1 is SQVTM and CDR2 is ANQGSEA. V was clipped by 3 bases and J by 2 bases, with 7 bases between them. This CDR3 reads CSVEQGNTEAFF. The DNA for the CDR3 is TGCAGCGTTGAGCAGGGCAACACTGAAGCTTTCTTT.

This chain connects TRBV14 to TRBJ2-5; D perhaps matches TRBD1 (6 bases). The length of the CDR3 is 13 residues. Germline V gene sequence: CDR1 SGHDN, CDR2 FVKESK. Trimming cost V 5 bases and J 2 bases, with 9 bases left between them. The CDR3 nucleotides are TGTGCCAGCAGCGGGACACTTCAAGAGACCCAGTACTTC. Protein product: CASSGTLQETQYF.

The V call is TRBV11-1, the J call TRBJ2-7; 7 bases align to TRBD2. The ends lost 5 bases at V and 4 bases at J; junction bases unmatched: 8. There are 14 residues in the CDR3. Germline V CDR1 and CDR2: SGHAT, FQDESV (reference sequence). In DNA form, the CDR3 reads TGTGCCAGCAGCCGCGTAGCGGGTATTTACGAGCAGTACTTC. Its translation is CASSRVAGIYEQYF.

This chain uses TRBV29-1 with TRBJ2-2, with D maybe TRBD1 (6 bases). This CDR3 comprises 13 residues. The V end lost 4 bases, the J end lost 8 bases, and 14 bases lay between the germline ends. From germline, CDR1 is SQVTM and CDR2 ANQGSEA. DNA for the CDR3: TGCAGCGTTGCATGGGCAGGGGTAGGGGAGCTGTTTTTT. It codes for CSVAWAGVGELFF.

The gene calls are TRBV7-9 and TRBJ1-1; TRBD1 aligns across 7 bases. This CDR3 spans 15 amino acids. Trimming removed 2 bases from V and 4 bases from J; junction bases left unmatched: 7. Germline CDR1 SEHNR, CDR2 FQNEAQ (reference sequence). CDR3: CASSLSFRGATEAFF. The CDR3 DNA sequence: TGTGCCAGCAGCTTAAGTTTCAGGGGGGCCACTGAAGCTTTCTTT.

To note about this clone: The same CDR3 is also encoded by other DNA sequences in this sample. The chain combines TRBV10-3 with TRBJ2-7; TRBD1 might be the D (5 bases). The length of the CDR3 is 13 residues. CDR1 and CDR2 (germline): ENHRY, SYGVKD. Trimming removed 4 bases from V and 0 bases from J, with 7 bases in between. The CDR3 nucleotides are TGTGCCATCAGTGGGGGCAGCTCCTACGAGCAGTACTTC. This sequence encodes CAISGGSSYEQYF.

The chain recombines TRBV2 with TRBJ2-7; D ambiguous. CDR1 is SNHLY, CDR2 FYNNEI, per germline. The CDR3 has 15 amino acids. The germline V and J ends were trimmed by 1 base and 5 bases, with 15 bases remaining between them. The CDR3 here is CASSEESRLGDEQYF. The CDR3 nucleotides are TGTGCCAGCAGTGAAGAATCCAGGCTTGGGGACGAGCAGTACTTC.

This rearrangement joins TRBV7-8 to TRBJ2-3; D perhaps matches TRBD2 (6 bases). CDR1 and CDR2 (germline): SGHVS, FQNEAQ. The CDR3 consists of 14 residues. The germline V and J ends were trimmed by 5 bases and 4 bases, with 13 bases remaining between them. The CDR3 region has the DNA TGTGCCAGCAGCAGCGGGTGGTTCTCAGATACGCAGTATTTT. The encoded protein is CASSSGWFSDTQYF.

A note on this clone: This sample also contains other DNA sequences that code for the same CDR3. This rearrangement joins TRBV9 to TRBJ2-1, with 11 bases that match TRBD2. The CDR3 extends over 16 amino acids. The germline gives CDR1 SGDLS, CDR2 YYNGEE. Unmatched junction bases numbered 3, after V lost 0 bases and J lost 4 bases. CDR3 bases: TGTGCCAGCAGCGTAGGGGGGACTAGCGGATACAATGAGCAGTTCTTC. This gives the protein CASSVGGTSGYNEQFF.

The J gene is TRBJ1-5, the V gene TRBV6-5, with D hard to call. The germline V and J ends were trimmed by 6 bases and 9 bases, with 15 bases remaining between them. This CDR3 is 13 amino acids long. The germline V gene has CDR1 MNHEY and CDR2 SVGAGI. The CDR3 reads CASSQLQVRPQHF. The CDR3, as DNA: TGTGCCAGCAGCCAACTCCAGGTCAGGCCCCAGCATTTT.

The J gene is TRBJ1-5, the V gene TRBV7-8; D ambiguous. The length of the CDR3 is 12 residues. Germline V lookup: CDR1 SGHVS, CDR2 FQNEAQ. The V end was cut by 6 bases, the J end by 7 bases, with 10 bases between. The CDR3 sequence: CASSHLRQPQHF. In nucleotides, the CDR3 is TGTGCCAGCAGTCATCTCCGGCAGCCCCAGCATTTT.